The 14 T cell receptor beta chains below were found in one sample sequenced in a study of long-term antiretroviral therapy in people with HIV. Researchers ran immunoSEQ v3.0 at survey level. The protocol was immunoSEQ multiplex PCR, while the TCRdb copy is restricted to in-frame clones and leaves out a portion. The sample consists of around 43,000 clones, approximately 94% of them appearing once. The starting material was unsorted PBMCs, obtained around 9.2 years after starting antiretroviral therapy. These receptors were taken from a man younger than 40 with HIV.

The chain links TRBV6-5 to TRBJ1-5; D unresolved. Germline lookup yields CDR1 MNHEY and CDR2 SVGAGI. Trimming removed 1 base from V and 0 bases from J, with 10 bases in between. This CDR3 has 16 residues. CDR3 sequence: CASSYYGAYSNQPQHF. The CDR3 nucleotides are TGTGCCAGCAGTTACTATGGCGCGTATAGCAATCAGCCCCAGCATTTT.

The chain combines TRBV9 with TRBJ2-7, with no clear D. Per germline, CDR1 SGDLS and CDR2 YYNGEE. The CDR3 is 14 amino acids. Between the trimmed V and J ends, which lost 3 bases and 5 bases, there was a span of 15 bases. Here the CDR3 reads CASSAGPRPDEQYV. CDR3 coding DNA: TGTGCCAGCAGCGCAGGACCGCGTCCGGACGAGCAGTACGTC.

The V call is TRBV7-6, the J call TRBJ2-1, with TRBD2 matching over 12 bases. Germline assignment: CDR1 SGHVS and CDR2 FNYEAQ. The V and J ends lost 1 base and 7 bases, in that order; junction bases with no gene match: 11. The length of the CDR3 is 18 residues. The CDR3 reads CASSLVIPSGGASNEQFF. The CDR3 nucleotides read TGTGCCAGCAGCTTAGTCATCCCTAGCGGGGGGGCCTCAAATGAGCAGTTCTTC.

This chain connects TRBV5-1 to TRBJ2-2, with D hard to call. V was pared by 0 bases and J by 4 bases, with 4 bases between. The CDR3 has 13 amino acids. Per germline, CDR1 SGHRS and CDR2 YFSETQ. CDR3 amino acids: CASSLDPTGELFF. The CDR3 nucleotides are TGCGCCAGCAGCTTGGACCCCACCGGGGAGCTGTTTTTT. The full variable domain, its missing parts supplied by reference TRBV5-1 and TRBJ2-2, is KAGVTQTPRYLIKTRGQQVTLSCSPISGHRSVSWYQQTPGQGLQFLFEYFSETQRNKGNFPGRFSGRQFSNSRSEMNVSTLELGDSALYLCASSLDPTGELFFGEGSRLTVL.

This chain joins TRBV7-9 and TRBJ1-2; 9 bases match TRBD1. CDR1 and CDR2 from the germline V gene are SEHNR and FQNEAQ (reference sequence). The CDR3 covers 16 residues. V lost 5 bases and J lost 2; bases outside the gene matches: 9. The CDR3 sequence: CASSPTRDRENYGYTF. DNA of the CDR3: TGTGCCAGCAGCCCTACCCGGGACAGGGAGAACTATGGCTACACCTTC.

The chain employs TRBV11-3 and TRBJ2-5; the D call may be TRBD1 or TRBD2 (5 bases each). Between the trimmed V and J ends, which lost 5 bases and 4 bases, there was a span of 11 bases. Germline V gives CDR1 SGHNT, CDR2 YENEEA. The CDR3 loop spans 13 amino acids. The CDR3: CASSPGTPETQYF. The CDR3 DNA reads TGTGCCAGCAGCCCAGGGACCCCAGAGACCCAGTACTTC.

The rearrangement joins TRBV27 to TRBJ1-1; D remains ambiguous. In germline, CDR1 is MNHEY, CDR2 SMNVEV (reference sequence). Trimming shortened V by 3 bases and J by 12 bases, and 23 bases separated the two germline ends. The CDR3 runs to 15 residues. The CDR3 sequence is CASSFSLDAQAGTFF. In DNA form, the CDR3 reads TGTGCCAGCAGTTTCTCGCTGGACGCGCAGGCTGGAACTTTCTTT.

This chain uses TRBV6-1 with TRBJ1-3; 8 bases are a match to TRBD1. J gave up 4 bases and V 6 bases, and 5 bases lay outside the gene matches. The CDR3 is 14 amino acids. Germline CDR1 MNHNS, CDR2 SASEGT. The CDR3 DNA sequence: TGTGCCAGCAGCATCACAGGGGGAGGAAACACCATATATTTT. Translating gives CASSITGGGNTIYF.

The chain recombines TRBV10-3 with TRBJ1-5; TRBD1 matches 8 bases. This CDR3 is 15 amino acids long. From germline, CDR1 is ENHRY and CDR2 SYGVKD. Trimming took 2 bases from V and 6 from J; bases not matched to a gene: 6. The CDR3 nucleotides are TGTGCCATCAGTGAGACCTTCACAGGGGGTCAGCCCCAGCATTTT. Protein: CAISETFTGGQPQHF.

The chain joins TRBV7-8 to TRBJ1-6; TRBD1 agrees at 10 bases. The CDR3 length is 16 residues. Trimming cost V 7 bases and J 10 bases; bases outside gene matches: 13. Germline CDR1 and CDR2: SGHVS and FQNEAQ. The CDR3 DNA is TGTGCCAGCACTCAACTTGGGACAGGGGAAGGGTCACCCCTCCACTTT. As protein: CASTQLGTGEGSPLHF.

The CDR3 region is CASSLMWYEQYF. DNA for the CDR3: TGTGCCAGCAGCTTGATGTGGTACGAGCAGTACTTC. The V gene is TRBV5-6, the J gene TRBJ2-7; D is undetermined. Looked up from germline, CDR1 is SGHDT and CDR2 is YYEEEE. The germline V and J ends were trimmed by 1 base and 4 bases, with 6 bases remaining between them. The CDR3 consists of 12 residues.

The rearrangement joins TRBV5-8 to TRBJ2-2, with 7 bases that match TRBD1. CDR1 and CDR2 (germline): SGHTS, YDEGEE. The CDR3 has 15 residues. Trimming took 4 bases from V and 4 from J; bases not matched to a gene: 7. CDR3 sequence reads: CASSPRRGPTGELFF. Written as DNA, the CDR3 is TGTGCCAGCAGCCCCCGAAGGGGGCCCACCGGGGAGCTGTTTTTT.

The V and J genes are TRBV7-2 and TRBJ1-2; TRBD1 aligns across 7 bases. V shed 5 bases and J 1 base; nucleotides not matched to a gene: 7. Germline V CDR1 and CDR2: SGHTA, FQGNSA. The CDR3 is made up of 15 amino acids. CDR3 region: CASSLLTGSNYGYTF. In DNA form, the CDR3 reads TGTGCCAGCAGCCTCTTGACAGGGAGTAACTATGGCTACACCTTC.

The chain has TRBV15 and TRBJ2-3, with D tentatively TRBD1 (6 bases). The CDR3 extends over 15 amino acids. V shed 2 bases and J shed 6 bases, with 15 bases lying between them. The germline gives CDR1 LNHNV, CDR2 YYDKDF (reference sequence). The CDR3 sequence: CATSRSQGQTDTQYF. CDR3 DNA: TGTGCCACCAGCAGATCTCAGGGACAAACCGATACGCAGTATTTT.